This T cell receptor (beta chain) was retrieved from a study of regulatory T cells in long-lasting Graves disease. HTBI primers from iRepertoire and Arm-PCR of CDR3 regions yielded the TCR beta libraries. TCRdb recomputed calls from the multiplex PCR reads with MiXCR, one row per CDR3 protein. The sample shows roughly 700,000 distinct CDR3 sequences, about 30% of them seen only once. Noted time point: persistent/refractory GD, antithyroid drugs over 5 years with positive TRAb. RNA isolated from PBMCs was used to make the TCR library. As collected, the peripheral blood samples measured around 9 milliliters each and went into EDTA tubes. The length of the CDR3 is 13 residues. The ends were cut back, 8 bases at V and 3 bases at J, with 10 bases in the middle. Germline loops: CDR1 SGHAT, CDR2 FQNNGV.

The material sequenced was peripheral blood mononuclear cells (PBMCs), taken when the disease was refractory, from a patient treated with antithyroid drugs. The clonotype comes from a female donor with Graves disease. The chain links TRBV11-2 to TRBJ1-4, with D uncertain. CDR3 in DNA: TGTGCCAGCCGCCGGAGACCTAATGAAAAACTGTTTTTT. Translation: CASRRRPNEKLFF.